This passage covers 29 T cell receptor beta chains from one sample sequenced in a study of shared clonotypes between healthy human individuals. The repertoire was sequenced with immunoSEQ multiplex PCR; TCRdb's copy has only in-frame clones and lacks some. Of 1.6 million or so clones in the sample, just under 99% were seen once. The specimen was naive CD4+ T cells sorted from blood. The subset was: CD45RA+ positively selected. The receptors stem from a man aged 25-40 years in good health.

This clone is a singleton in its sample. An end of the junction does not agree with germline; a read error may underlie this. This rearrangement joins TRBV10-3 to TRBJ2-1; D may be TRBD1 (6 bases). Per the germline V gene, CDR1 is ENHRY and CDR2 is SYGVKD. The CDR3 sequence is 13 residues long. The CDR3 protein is CAITGQRDNALIF. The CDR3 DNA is TGTGCCATCACTGGACAAAGGGACAACGCGCTTATCTTC.

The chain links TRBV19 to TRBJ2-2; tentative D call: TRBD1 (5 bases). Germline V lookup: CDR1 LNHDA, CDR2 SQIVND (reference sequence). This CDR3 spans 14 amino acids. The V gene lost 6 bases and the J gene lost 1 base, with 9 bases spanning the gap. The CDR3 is CASSRRGNTGELFF. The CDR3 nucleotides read TGTGCCAGTAGCCGAAGGGGGAACACCGGGGAGCTGTTTTTT.

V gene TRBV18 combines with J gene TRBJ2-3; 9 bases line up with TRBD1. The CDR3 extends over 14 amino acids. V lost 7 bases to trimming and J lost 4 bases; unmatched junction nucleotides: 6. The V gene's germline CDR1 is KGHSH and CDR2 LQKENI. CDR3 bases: TGTGCCAGCTTTGACAGGGGGAAGGCAGATACGCAGTATTTT. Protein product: CASFDRGKADTQYF.

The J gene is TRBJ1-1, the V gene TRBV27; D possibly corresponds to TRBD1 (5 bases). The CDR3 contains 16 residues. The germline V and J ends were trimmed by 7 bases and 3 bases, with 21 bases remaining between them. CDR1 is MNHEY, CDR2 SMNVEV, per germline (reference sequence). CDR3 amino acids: CASNKLGALGDTEAFF. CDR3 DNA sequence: TGTGCCAGCAATAAACTCGGTGCATTGGGGGACACTGAAGCTTTCTTT.

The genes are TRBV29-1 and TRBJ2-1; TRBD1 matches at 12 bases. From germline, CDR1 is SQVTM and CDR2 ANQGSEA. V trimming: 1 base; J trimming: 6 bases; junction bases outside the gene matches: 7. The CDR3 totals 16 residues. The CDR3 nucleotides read TGCAGCGTTGAAGGTTTGCGGGACAGGGGGCCCAATGAGCAGTTCTTC. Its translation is CSVEGLRDRGPNEQFF.

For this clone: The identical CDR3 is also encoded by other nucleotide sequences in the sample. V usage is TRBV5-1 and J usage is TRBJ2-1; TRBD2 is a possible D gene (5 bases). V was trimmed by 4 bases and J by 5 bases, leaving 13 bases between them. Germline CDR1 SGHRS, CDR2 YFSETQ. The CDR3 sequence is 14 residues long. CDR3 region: CASSQGLGDNEQFF. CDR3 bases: TGCGCCAGCAGCCAAGGACTGGGAGACAATGAGCAGTTCTTC.

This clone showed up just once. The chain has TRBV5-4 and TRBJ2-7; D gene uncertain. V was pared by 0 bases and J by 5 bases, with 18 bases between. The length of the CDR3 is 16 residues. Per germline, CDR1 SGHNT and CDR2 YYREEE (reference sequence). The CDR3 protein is CASSLAGWVQSDEQYF. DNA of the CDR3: TGTGCCAGCAGCTTGGCCGGCTGGGTGCAGTCCGACGAGCAGTACTTC.

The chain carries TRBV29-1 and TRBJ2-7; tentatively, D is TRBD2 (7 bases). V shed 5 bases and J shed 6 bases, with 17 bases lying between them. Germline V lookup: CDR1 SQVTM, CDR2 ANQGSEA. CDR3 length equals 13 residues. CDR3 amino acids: CSVSPWGGGEQYF. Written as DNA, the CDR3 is TGCAGCGTTTCACCGTGGGGAGGGGGCGAGCAGTACTTC.

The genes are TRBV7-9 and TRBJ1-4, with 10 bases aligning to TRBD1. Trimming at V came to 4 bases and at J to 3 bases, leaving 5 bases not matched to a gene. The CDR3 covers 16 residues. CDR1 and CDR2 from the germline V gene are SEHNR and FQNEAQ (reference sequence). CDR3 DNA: TGTGCCAGCAGCTGGAGACAGGGGGCCGCTAATGAAAAACTGTTTTTT. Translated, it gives CASSWRQGAANEKLFF.

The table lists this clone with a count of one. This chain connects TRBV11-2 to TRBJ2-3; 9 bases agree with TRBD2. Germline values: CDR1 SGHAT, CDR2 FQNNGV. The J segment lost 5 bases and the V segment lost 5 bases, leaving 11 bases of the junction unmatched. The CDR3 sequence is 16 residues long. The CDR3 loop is CASSPPRLAERDTQYF. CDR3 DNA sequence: TGTGCCAGCAGCCCCCCCCGACTAGCGGAGAGAGATACGCAGTATTTT.

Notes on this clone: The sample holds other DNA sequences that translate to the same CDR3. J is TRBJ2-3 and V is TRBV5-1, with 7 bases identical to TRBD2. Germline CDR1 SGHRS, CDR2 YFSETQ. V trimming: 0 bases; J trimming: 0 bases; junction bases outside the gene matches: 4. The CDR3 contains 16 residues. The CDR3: CASSLGSSGSTDTQYF. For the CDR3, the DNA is TGCGCCAGCAGCTTGGGGTCTAGCGGTAGCACAGATACGCAGTATTTT.

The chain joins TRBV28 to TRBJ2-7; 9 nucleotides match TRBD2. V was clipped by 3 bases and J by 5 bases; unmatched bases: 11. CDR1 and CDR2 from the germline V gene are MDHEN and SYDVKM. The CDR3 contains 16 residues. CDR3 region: CASSFSLAGSGHEQYF. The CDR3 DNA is TGTGCCAGCAGTTTTTCACTAGCGGGCAGTGGCCACGAGCAGTACTTC.

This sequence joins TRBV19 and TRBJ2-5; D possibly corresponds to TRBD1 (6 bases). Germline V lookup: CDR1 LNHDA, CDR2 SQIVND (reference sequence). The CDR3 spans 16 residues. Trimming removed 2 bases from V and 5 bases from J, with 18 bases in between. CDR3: CASSITPGRGHETQYF. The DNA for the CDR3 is TGTGCCAGTAGTATAACCCCCGGCAGGGGTCATGAGACCCAGTACTTC.

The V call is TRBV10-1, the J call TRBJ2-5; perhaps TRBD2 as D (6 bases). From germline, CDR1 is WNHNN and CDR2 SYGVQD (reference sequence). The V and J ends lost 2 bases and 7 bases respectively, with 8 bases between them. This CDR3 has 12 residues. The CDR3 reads CASSEDGGTQYF. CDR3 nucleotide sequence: TGCGCCAGCAGTGAGGACGGGGGGACCCAGTACTTC.

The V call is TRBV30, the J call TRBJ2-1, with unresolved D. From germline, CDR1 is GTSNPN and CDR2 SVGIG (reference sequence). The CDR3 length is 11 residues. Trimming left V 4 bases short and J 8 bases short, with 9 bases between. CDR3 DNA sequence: TGTGCCTGGAATGCGTTGTATGAGCAGTTCTTC. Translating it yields CAWNALYEQFF.

CDR3 sequence: CASSLAGAANYGYTF. The CDR3 region has the DNA TGTGCCAGCAGCTTGGCGGGGGCGGCTAACTATGGCTACACCTTC. V is TRBV5-4 and J is TRBJ1-2; TRBD1 might be the D (6 bases). V lost 0 bases and J 0 bases, leaving 9 bases between the germline ends. The germline gives CDR1 SGHNT, CDR2 YYREEE (reference sequence). There are 15 residues in the CDR3.

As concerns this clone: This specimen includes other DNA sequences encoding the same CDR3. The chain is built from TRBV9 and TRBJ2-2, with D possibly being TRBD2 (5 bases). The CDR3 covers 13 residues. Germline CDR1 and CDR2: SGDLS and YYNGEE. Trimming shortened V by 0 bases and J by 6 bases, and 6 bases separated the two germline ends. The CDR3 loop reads CASSVGGPGELFF. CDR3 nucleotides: TGTGCCAGCAGCGTAGGCGGGCCCGGGGAGCTGTTTTTT.

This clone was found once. The CDR3 loop reads CASSLASQTNTGELFF. The CDR3 DNA reads TGCGCCAGCAGCTTGGCCAGCCAGACGAACACCGGGGAGCTGTTTTTT. This sequence joins TRBV5-1 and TRBJ2-2; D not certain. The germline CDR1 and CDR2 sequences are SGHRS and YFSETQ. The CDR3 covers 16 residues. V gave up 0 bases and J gave up 0 bases, with 9 bases separating them.

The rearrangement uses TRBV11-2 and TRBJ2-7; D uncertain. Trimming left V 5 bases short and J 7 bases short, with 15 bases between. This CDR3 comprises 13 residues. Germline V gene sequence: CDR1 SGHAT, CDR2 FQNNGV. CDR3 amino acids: CASSRLNSREQYF. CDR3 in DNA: TGTGCCAGCAGCCGCCTGAATAGTAGGGAGCAGTACTTC.

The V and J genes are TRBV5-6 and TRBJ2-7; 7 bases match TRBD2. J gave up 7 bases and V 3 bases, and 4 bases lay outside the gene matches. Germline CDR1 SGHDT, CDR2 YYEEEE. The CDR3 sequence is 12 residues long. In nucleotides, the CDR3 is TGTGCCAGCAGCTCGGGACTATGGGAGCAGTACTTC. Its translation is CASSSGLWEQYF. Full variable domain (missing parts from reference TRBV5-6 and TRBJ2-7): DAGVTQSPTHLIKTRGQQVTLRCSPKSGHDTVSWYQQALGQGPQFIFQYYEEEERQRGNFPDRFSGHQFPNYSSELNVNALLLGDSALYLCASSSGLWEQYFGPGTRLTVT.

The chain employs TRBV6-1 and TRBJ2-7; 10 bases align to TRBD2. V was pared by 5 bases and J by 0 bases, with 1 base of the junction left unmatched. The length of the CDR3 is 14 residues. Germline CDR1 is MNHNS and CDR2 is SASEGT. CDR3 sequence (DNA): TGTGCCAGCAGTACTAGCGGGATCTCCTACGAGCAGTACTTC. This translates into CASSTSGISYEQYF.

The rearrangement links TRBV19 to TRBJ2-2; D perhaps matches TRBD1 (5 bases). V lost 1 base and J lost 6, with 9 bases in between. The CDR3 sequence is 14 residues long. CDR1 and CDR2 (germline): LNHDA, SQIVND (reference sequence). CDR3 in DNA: TGTGCCAGTAGTATAGGTAGGGGCCCCGGGGAGCTGTTTTTT. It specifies CASSIGRGPGELFF.

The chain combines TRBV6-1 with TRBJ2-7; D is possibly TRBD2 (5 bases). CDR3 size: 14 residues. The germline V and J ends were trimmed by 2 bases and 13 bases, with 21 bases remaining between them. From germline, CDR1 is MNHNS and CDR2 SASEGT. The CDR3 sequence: CASSEIRTWTSGYF. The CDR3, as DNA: TGTGCCAGCAGTGAAATTAGGACTTGGACTTCTGGATACTTC.

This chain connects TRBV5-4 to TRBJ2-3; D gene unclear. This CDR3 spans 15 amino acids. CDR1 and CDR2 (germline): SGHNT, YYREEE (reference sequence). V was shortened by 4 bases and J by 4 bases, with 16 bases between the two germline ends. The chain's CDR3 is CASSPKVATPDTQYF. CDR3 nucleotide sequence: TGTGCCAGCAGCCCGAAGGTGGCCACCCCAGATACGCAGTATTTT.

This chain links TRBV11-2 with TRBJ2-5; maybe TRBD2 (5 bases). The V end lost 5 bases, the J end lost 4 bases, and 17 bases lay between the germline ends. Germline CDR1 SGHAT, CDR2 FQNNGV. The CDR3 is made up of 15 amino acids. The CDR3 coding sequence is TGTGCCAGCAGCCAGAGTTGGGAGCTCGTAGAGACCCAGTACTTC. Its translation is CASSQSWELVETQYF.

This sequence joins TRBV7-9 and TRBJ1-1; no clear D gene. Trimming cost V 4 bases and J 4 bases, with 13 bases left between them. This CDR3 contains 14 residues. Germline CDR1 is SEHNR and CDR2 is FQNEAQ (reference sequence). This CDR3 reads CASSSKAGSTEAFF. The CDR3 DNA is TGTGCCAGCAGCTCCAAAGCTGGTTCCACTGAAGCTTTCTTT.

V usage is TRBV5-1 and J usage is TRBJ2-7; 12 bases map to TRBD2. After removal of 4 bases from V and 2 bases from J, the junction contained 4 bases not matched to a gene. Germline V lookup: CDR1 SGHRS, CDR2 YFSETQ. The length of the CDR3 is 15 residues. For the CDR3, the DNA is TGCGCCAGCAGCAGAGGACTAGCGGGGACCTACGAGCAGTACTTC. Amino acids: CASSRGLAGTYEQYF.

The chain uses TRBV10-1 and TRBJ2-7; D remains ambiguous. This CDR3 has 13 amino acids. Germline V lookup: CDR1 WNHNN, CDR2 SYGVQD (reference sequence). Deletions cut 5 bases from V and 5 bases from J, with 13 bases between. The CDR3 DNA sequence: TGCGCCAGCAGTCAGGCTCTCCCGCACGAGCAGTACTTC. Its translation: CASSQALPHEQYF.

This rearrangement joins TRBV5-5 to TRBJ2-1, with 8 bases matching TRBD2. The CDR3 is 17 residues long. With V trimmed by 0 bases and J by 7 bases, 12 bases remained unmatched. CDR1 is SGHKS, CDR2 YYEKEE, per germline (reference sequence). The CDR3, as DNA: TGTGCCAGCAGCTTGGCGGCTAGCGGGTCATTTCGGAATGAGCAGTTCTTC. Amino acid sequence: CASSLAASGSFRNEQFF.